A selection of T cell receptor beta chains follows, all from one sample in a study of identical twins. Using its own MiXCR run on the 5' RACE reads, TCRdb lists one record per CDR3 protein. The data contain some 630,000 distinct CDR3 sequences, under 8.5% of them singletons. This sample also belongs to another study, concerning yellow fever vaccine responses in identical twins.

Sequencing was carried out using PBMCs. These receptors were collected from a woman between 18 and 30 years old in good health. The CDR3 runs from the conserved cysteine through the conserved F or W. Fields, in order: clone size, J gene, V gene, D gene, CDR3 DNA, CDR3 protein. D genes are given only for firm matches. Clone size is shown for a subset of rows, as once, few, many or a class of expanded clone.

few,TRBJ2-1,TRBV12-3/TRBV12-4,TRBD1,TGTGCCAGCAGTTTGAGGGGGCTGAAAAGGAATGAGCAGTTCTTC,CASSLRGLKRNEQFF
few,TRBJ2-6,TRBV11-2,TRBD1,TGTGCCAGCAGCTGGGTGGGACAGAGCTCTGGGGCCAACGTCCTGACTTTC,CASSWVGQSSGANVLTF
few,TRBJ1-5,TRBV28,.,TGTGCCAGCAGTGCACAGGGTTTGGGGTCGAATCAGCCCCAGCATTTT,CASSAQGLGSNQPQHF
few,TRBJ2-3,TRBV5-1,.,TGCGCCAGCAGCCTACAGTCCCTTAGCACAGATACGCAGTATTTT,CASSLQSLSTDTQYF
.,TRBJ2-2,TRBV3-1,.,TGTGCCAGCAGCCAAGCGAAAGTTGGGTACACCGGGGAGCTGTTTTTT,CASSQAKVGYTGELFF
few,TRBJ2-7,TRBV28,.,TGTGCCAGCAGGTGGAGCCTTTCCTACGAGCAGTACTTC,CASRWSLSYEQYF
many,TRBJ2-3,TRBV12-3/TRBV12-4,TRBD2,TGTGCCAGCAGTTTAGCCGCGGGGGGAAGCACAGATACGCAGTATTTT,CASSLAAGGSTDTQYF
few,TRBJ2-7,TRBV29-1,.,TGCAGCGTTGACACTTACTACGAGCAGTACTTC,CSVDTYYEQYF
few,TRBJ2-3,TRBV20-1,TRBD1,TGCAGTGCTAGCTGGACAGGGTTTCGGGCGGGCACAGATACGCAGTATTTT,CSASWTGFRAGTDTQYF
.,TRBJ2-5,TRBV5-6,TRBD2,TGTGCCAGCAGCCGGGAGCGGGGGGGCATGGGGGAGACCCAGTACTTC,CASSRERGGMGETQYF
.,TRBJ2-6,TRBV10-3,.,TGTGCCATCAGACAGGCCCCGTCGGTACGGGCCAACGTCCTGACTTTC,CAIRQAPSVRANVLTF
many,TRBJ2-1,TRBV12-3/TRBV12-4,.,TGTGCCAGCAGTTTGGTGGGAGTCGTCTACAATGAGCAGTTCTTC,CASSLVGVVYNEQFF
few,TRBJ2-7,TRBV5-1,TRBD2,TGCGCCAGCAGCTTGAATCAGCTAGCGGGAGTCGAGCAGTACTTC,CASSLNQLAGVEQYF
few,TRBJ1-2,TRBV10-3,TRBD1,TGTGCCATCACTCCTGACAGGGGGAACTATGGCTACACCTTC,CAITPDRGNYGYTF
few,TRBJ2-5,TRBV20-1,.,TGCAGTGCTAGAGATCAGAGGGACGAGACCCAGTACTTC,CSARDQRDETQYF
many,TRBJ1-1,TRBV20-1,.,TGCAGTGCTCCAAAATTTTACTGGGATCGAACTGAAGCTTTCTTT,CSAPKFYWDRTEAFF
many,TRBJ2-2,TRBV20-1,TRBD2,TGCAGTGCTGACGGAGGACTAGCGGGGAGGACCGGGGAGCTGTTTTTT,CSADGGLAGRTGELFF
many,TRBJ2-5,TRBV12-3/TRBV12-4,.,TGTGCCAGCAGCCACCAAGAGACCCAGTACTTC,CASSHQETQYF
few,TRBJ2-5,TRBV6-1,TRBD2,TGTGCCAGCAGTGCTTCACTAGCGGGAGGTGGAGAGACCCAGTACTTC,CASSASLAGGGETQYF
few,TRBJ1-4,TRBV6-5,TRBD1,TGTGCCAGCAGTTACGATTCCCCGGGACAGCAAGCAACTAATGAAAAACTGTTTTTT,CASSYDSPGQQATNEKLFF